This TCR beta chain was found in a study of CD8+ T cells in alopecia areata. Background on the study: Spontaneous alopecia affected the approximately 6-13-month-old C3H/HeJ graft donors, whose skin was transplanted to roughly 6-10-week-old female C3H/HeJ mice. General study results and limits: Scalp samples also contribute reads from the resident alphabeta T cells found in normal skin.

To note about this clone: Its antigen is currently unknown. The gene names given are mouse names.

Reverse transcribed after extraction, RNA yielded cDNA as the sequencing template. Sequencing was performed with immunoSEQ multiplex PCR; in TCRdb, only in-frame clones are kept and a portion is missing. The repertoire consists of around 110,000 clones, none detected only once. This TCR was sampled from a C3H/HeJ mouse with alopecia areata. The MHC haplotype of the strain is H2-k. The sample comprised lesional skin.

The part of the CDR3 DNA that was read is TGTGCCAGCAGGCTGGGGGGGCCCCAAGAC. Its protein product is CASRLGGPQD. The complete CDR3 sequence is CASRLGGPQDTQYF. This chain connects TRBV13-3 to TRBJ2-5; 10 bases align to TRBD2. The CDR3 extends 4 residues past the end of the read, so its final part is completed from the germline J gene. CDR1 and CDR2 from the germline V gene are NNHDY and SYVADS. The CDR3 length is 14 residues. V was clipped by 5 bases and J by 2 bases; unmatched bases: 2.